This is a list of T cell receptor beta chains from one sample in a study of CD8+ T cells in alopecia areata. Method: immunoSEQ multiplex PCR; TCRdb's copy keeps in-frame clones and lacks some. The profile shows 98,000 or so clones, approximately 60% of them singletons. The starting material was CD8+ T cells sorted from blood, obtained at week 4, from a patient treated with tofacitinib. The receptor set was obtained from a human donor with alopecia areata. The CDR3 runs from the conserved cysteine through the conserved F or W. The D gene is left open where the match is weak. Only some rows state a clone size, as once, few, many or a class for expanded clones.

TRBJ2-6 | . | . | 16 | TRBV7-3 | CASSSWGNSGANVLTF | TGTGCCAGCAGCTCCTGGGGGAACTCTGGGGCCAACGTCCTGACTTTC
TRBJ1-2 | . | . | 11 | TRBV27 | CAAGAFYGYTF | TGTGCCGCAGGGGCCTTCTATGGCTACACCTTC
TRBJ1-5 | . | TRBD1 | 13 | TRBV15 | CATSITGGQPQHF | TGTGCCACCAGCATAACAGGGGGGCAGCCCCAGCATTTT
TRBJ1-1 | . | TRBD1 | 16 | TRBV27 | CASSLVSGGLNTEAFF | TGTGCCAGCAGTTTGGTATCAGGGGGCTTGAACACTGAAGCTTTCTTT
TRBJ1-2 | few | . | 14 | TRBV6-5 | CASSYGPDVYGYTF | TGTGCCAGCAGTTACGGGCCTGACGTTTATGGCTACACCTTC
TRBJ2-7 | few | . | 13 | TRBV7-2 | CASSGAPSYEQYF | TGTGCCAGCAGCGGAGCTCCCTCCTACGAGCAGTACTTC
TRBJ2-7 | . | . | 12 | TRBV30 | CASGRELYEQYF | TGTGCCTCGGGCAGAGAACTCTACGAGCAGTACTTC
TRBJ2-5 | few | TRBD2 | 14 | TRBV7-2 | CASSLTGGQETQYF | TGTGCCAGCAGCTTAACGGGGGGGCAAGAGACCCAGTACTTC
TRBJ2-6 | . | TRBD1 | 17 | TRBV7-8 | CASSLTLDRAGANVLTF | TGTGCCAGCAGCTTAACTCTGGACAGGGCTGGGGCCAACGTCCTGACTTTC
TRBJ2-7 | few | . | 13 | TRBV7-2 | CASSLTYQAEQYF | TGTGCCAGCAGCTTAACGTACCAGGCCGAGCAGTACTTC
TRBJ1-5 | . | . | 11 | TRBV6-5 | CASGINQPQHF | TGTGCCAGCGGAATCAATCAGCCCCAGCATTTT
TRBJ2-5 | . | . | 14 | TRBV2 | CASKTGGPAETQYF | TGTGCCAGCAAGACGGGGGGCCCGGCGGAGACCCAGTACTTC
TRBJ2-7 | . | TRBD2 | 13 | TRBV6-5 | CASSPGEGYEQYF | TGTGCCAGCAGTCCCGGGGAGGGCTACGAGCAGTACTTC
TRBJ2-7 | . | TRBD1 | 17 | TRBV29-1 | CSVSGGILTGGLYEQYF | TGCAGCGTTTCGGGTGGGATTCTGACAGGGGGCTTATACGAGCAGTACTTC
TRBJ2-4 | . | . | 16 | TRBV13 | CASSLYQVPAKNIQYF | TGTGCCAGCAGCTTATATCAGGTCCCCGCCAAAAACATTCAGTACTTC
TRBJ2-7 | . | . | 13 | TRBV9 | CASSVGGDYEQYF | TGTGCCAGCAGCGTAGGAGGAGATTACGAGCAGTACTTC
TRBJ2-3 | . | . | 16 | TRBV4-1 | CASSQEEGHGTDTQYF | TGCGCCAGCAGCCAAGAAGAGGGGCACGGCACAGATACGCAGTATTTT
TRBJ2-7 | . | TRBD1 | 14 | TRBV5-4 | CASSSRTGTFEQYF | TGTGCCAGCAGCTCCAGGACAGGGACGTTCGAGCAGTACTTC
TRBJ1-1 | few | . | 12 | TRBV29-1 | CSVDRGGTEAFF | TGCAGCGTTGACCGAGGGGGAACTGAAGCTTTCTTT
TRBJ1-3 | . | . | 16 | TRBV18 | CASSRQLQGSGNTIYF | TGTGCCAGCTCACGACAATTACAGGGATCCGGAAACACCATATATTTT
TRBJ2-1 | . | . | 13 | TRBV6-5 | CASSYGGQDEQFF | TGTGCCAGCAGTTACGGGGGGCAGGATGAGCAGTTCTTC
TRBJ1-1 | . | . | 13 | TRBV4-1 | CASSARGNTEAFF | TGCGCCAGCAGCGCCAGGGGGAACACTGAAGCTTTCTTT
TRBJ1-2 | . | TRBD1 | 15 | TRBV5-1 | CASSLGPTGGYGYTF | TGCGCCAGCAGCTTGGGTCCGACAGGGGGCTATGGCTACACCTTC
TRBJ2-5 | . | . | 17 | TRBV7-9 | CASSFGRVVVGQETQYF | TGTGCCAGCAGCTTCGGCAGGGTGGTAGTGGGGCAAGAGACCCAGTACTTC
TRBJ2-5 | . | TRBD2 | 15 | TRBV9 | CASSRSSGDQETQYF | TGTGCCAGCAGCAGGTCTAGCGGGGACCAAGAGACCCAGTACTTC
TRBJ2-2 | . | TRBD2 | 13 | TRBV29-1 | CSVEAGDTGELFF | TGCAGCGTTGAGGCGGGGGATACCGGGGAGCTGTTTTTT
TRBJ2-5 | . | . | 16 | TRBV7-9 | CASSSSTGSSQETQYF | TGTGCCAGCAGCTCGTCGACAGGATCATCCCAAGAGACCCAGTACTTC
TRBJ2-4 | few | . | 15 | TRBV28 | CASSEISGAGNIQYF | TGTGCCAGCAGTGAAATTTCAGGAGCGGGAAACATTCAGTACTTC
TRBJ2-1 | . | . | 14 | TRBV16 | CASSPVVGYNEQFF | TGTGCCAGCAGCCCAGTCGTGGGATACAATGAGCAGTTCTTC
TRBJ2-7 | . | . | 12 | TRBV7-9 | CASSLTGSEQYF | TGTGCCAGCAGCCTGACCGGGTCTGAGCAGTACTTC
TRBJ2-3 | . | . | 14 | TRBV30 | CAWNLGSGTDTQYF | TGTGCCTGGAACCTAGGATCTGGCACAGATACGCAGTATTTT
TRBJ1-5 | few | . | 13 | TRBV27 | CASSSGSGQPQHF | TGTGCCAGCAGTTCGGGGAGCGGTCAGCCCCAGCATTTT
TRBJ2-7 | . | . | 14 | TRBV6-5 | CASSSGPNDYEQYF | TGTGCCAGCAGCAGCGGACCGAACGACTACGAGCAGTACTTC
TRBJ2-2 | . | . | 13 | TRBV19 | CASSLGDTGELFF | TGTGCCAGTAGTCTTGGGGACACCGGGGAGCTGTTTTTT
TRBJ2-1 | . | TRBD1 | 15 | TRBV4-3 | CASSQDTGGPNEQFF | TGCGCCAGCAGCCAAGATACAGGGGGCCCCAATGAGCAGTTCTTC
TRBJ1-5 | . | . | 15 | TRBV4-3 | CASSQEPTANQPQHF | TGCGCCAGCAGCCAAGAACCCACAGCTAATCAGCCCCAGCATTTT
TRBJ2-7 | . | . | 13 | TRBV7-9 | CASSSGRTYEQYF | TGTGCCAGCAGCTCGGGACGGACCTACGAGCAGTACTTC
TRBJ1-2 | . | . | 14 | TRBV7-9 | CASTPGGGRVGYTF | TGTGCCAGCACCCCCGGGGGGGGGCGCGTTGGCTACACCTTC
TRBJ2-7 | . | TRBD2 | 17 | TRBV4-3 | CASSQGFAREGDHEQYF | TGCGCCAGCAGCCAAGGATTTGCGAGGGAGGGCGATCACGAGCAGTACTTC
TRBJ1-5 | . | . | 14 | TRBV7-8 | CASSLGGNNQPQHF | TGTGCCAGCAGCTTAGGAGGGAACAATCAGCCCCAGCATTTT
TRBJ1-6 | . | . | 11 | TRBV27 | CASRGNSPLHF | TGTGCCAGCAGAGGGAATTCACCCCTCCACTTT
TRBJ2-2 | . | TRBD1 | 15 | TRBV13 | CASSPGQGATGELFF | TGTGCCAGCAGCCCGGGACAGGGGGCGACCGGGGAGCTGTTTTTT
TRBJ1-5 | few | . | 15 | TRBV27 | CASSLEQGGTQPQHF | TGTGCCAGCAGTCTCGAACAGGGAGGCACGCAGCCCCAGCATTTT
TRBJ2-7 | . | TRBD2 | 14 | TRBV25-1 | CASSVGEGSYEQYF | TGTGCCAGCAGTGTGGGGGAGGGTTCCTACGAGCAGTACTTC
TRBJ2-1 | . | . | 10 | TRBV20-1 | CSAVATEQFF | TGCAGTGCTGTAGCTACTGAGCAGTTCTTC
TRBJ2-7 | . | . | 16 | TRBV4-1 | CASSQESLQDRYEQYF | TGCGCCAGCAGCCAAGAAAGTCTACAGGATCGCTACGAGCAGTACTTC
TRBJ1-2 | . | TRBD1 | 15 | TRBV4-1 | CASSFTGGGNYGYTF | TGCGCCAGCAGCTTTACAGGGGGAGGAAACTATGGCTACACCTTC
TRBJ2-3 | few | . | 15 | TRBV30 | CAWSEGGISTDTQYF | TGTGCCTGGAGTGAGGGGGGGATAAGCACAGATACGCAGTATTTT
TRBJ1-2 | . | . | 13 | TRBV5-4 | CASSFPGRGGYTF | TGTGCCAGCAGCTTCCCTGGGAGGGGAGGCTACACCTTC